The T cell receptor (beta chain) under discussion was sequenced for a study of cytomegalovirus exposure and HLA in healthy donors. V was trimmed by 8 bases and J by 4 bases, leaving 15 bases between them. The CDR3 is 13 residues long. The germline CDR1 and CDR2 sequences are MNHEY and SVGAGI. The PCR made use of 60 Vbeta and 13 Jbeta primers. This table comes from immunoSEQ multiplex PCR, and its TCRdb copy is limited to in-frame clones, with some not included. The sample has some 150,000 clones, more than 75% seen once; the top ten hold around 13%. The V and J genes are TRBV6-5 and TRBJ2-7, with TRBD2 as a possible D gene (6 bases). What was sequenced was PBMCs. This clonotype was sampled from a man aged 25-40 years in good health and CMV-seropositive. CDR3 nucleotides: TGTGCCAGCCGAAAGACTAGTCAGTACGAGCAGTACTTC. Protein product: CASRKTSQYEQYF.